This record looks at one T cell receptor (beta chain) sequence and its context. At least ten counts were recorded for this clone. Its specific antigen is unknown. No much larger clone is present one base from it, and per-base qualities are unavailable. CDR1 and CDR2, looked up from the germline V gene, are SGHTA and FQGNSA. The CDR3 starts with the cysteine, ends with the phenylalanine, and has 17 residues. The sequence is cut down to CDR3 DNA, 51 bases in frame from base 1. V has 1 base trimmed and J has 4 bases trimmed; junction bases matching no gene number 6. Genomic DNA was the input for TRB sequencing, which was run either with the immunoSEQ assay at survey resolution or with the hsTCRB kit. The paper's data handling went like this. The immunoSEQ software handled initial read processing, and the LymphoSeq R package was used for repertoire analyses. For each TRB dataset, clonality was calculated as 1 minus normalized Shannon entropy, and the Gini coefficient was computed as well. Phenotypes of unsorted samples were inferred by mapping TRB sequences from sorted subsets of the recipient or donor onto the same recipient's unsorted samples. TCRdb re-hosts the immuneACCESS table, in-frame sequences only. Its copies lack some clones; in the studies checked, an unresolved V gene accounts for under half of them, and the cause for the rest is not known. V, J and clone size are those of that table, while D and trimming were read from the DNA. There are some 23,000 clones in this sample, and none of them is a singleton. Approximately 4.7% of the sample is held by the ten biggest clonotypes.

On the day of marrow donation, related bone marrow donors gave peripheral blood samples. Peripheral blood and bone marrow mononuclear cells were isolated by Ficoll-Hypaque density centrifugation and cryopreserved. This specimen belongs to a study of T cells after posttransplantation cyclophosphamide (dated by TCRdb to 2016 to 2017). Context from the whole study: Using TRB sequencing, the study followed how the T cell repertoire reconstituted after myeloablative bone marrow transplantation in which posttransplantation cyclophosphamide served as GVHD prophylaxis. TRA and TRB clonality were tightly correlated in about 10 samples, so subsequent TCR analyses focused on TRB only. Blood from every one of the approximately 36 PTCy patients who had 1-year posttransplant specimens underwent TRB sequencing. Public TRB sequences were compared against a database of over 3,600 sequences linked to responses to pathogens, tumor antigens, self-antigens and alloantigens. Up to roughly 3 additional blood samples from 2 to 5.2 years after transplant were also TRB-sequenced in 3 patients, as was pretransplant blood from a handful of patients. Samples from under 40 PTCy-treated patients and approximately 16 related bone marrow donors of those patients were subjected to antigen receptor sequencing.

Results and caveats for the whole study, not just this receptor: The TRB repertoires of T cells infiltrating skin or GI tract showed only limited overlap with the TRB repertoires of T cells in blood. Across more than 40 patients, TRB clonality was highly associated with recipient CMV seropositivity and CMV reactivation, and diversity in PTCy patients was similar to diversity in CNI/methotrexate controls. At 1-2 months, donor-recipient similarity was low but rose over the first year, and the later blood repertoires were often dominated by donor CD8+ memory clones.

The TCR sequence derives from a woman aged 45-65 years in good health, CMV-negative, and a related stem cell transplant donor. Sequenced input: PBMCs. This chain is built from TRBV7-2 and TRBJ2-3, and 12 bases in between align with TRBD1. CDR3 loop: CASSLEGTGGASDTQYF. The nucleotide sequence reads as follows: TGTGCCAGCAGCTTAGAGGGGACAGGGGGCGCATCAGATACGCAGTATTTT. The entire variable domain, with the stretches around the CDR3 drawn from the reference TRBV7-2 and TRBJ2-3 proteins, is GAGVSQSPSNKVTEKGKDVELRCDPISGHTALYWYRQSLGQGLEFLIYFQGNSAPDKSGLPSDRFSAERTGGSVSTLTIQRTQQEDSAVYLCASSLEGTGGASDTQYFGPGTRLTVL.